The 31 T cell receptor beta chains listed next were all sequenced from one sample in a study of blood T cells in healthy people across ages. Sample-barcoded 5' priming and a J-beta primer mix drove a second PCR of roughly 6 to 12 cycles. TCRdb processed the 5' RACE reads anew with MiXCR; each CDR3 protein has one entry. There are nearly 800,000 distinct CDR3 sequences in the sample; roughly 56% occur only once, and around a quarter lies in the top ten. The specimen was blood. The receptors were gathered from a man aged 35 to 55 in good health.

This clonotype has more than one count but fewer than ten. The chain carries TRBV27 and TRBJ2-1, with 7 bases fitting TRBD1. In germline, CDR1 is MNHEY, CDR2 SMNVEV (reference sequence). The V and J ends lost 9 bases and 8 bases, in that order; junction bases with no gene match: 10. The CDR3 is 13 residues long. The CDR3 loop is CASSLGQVDEQFF. CDR3 bases: TGTGCCAGTAGTCTAGGACAGGTCGATGAGCAGTTCTTC.

This chain uses TRBV27 with TRBJ2-4; 10 bases agree with TRBD2. The J call may be incorrect, as the DNA end agrees better with TRBJ2-7. The germline V gene has CDR1 MNHEY and CDR2 SMNVEV (reference sequence). This CDR3 has 16 residues. The CDR3 nucleotides read TGTGCCAGCAGTTCCCCCAGCGGGAGGGCCGACTACGAGCAGTACTTC. Its translation is CASSSPSGRADYEQYF.

The chain links TRBV4-3 to TRBJ2-5; 9 bases are shared with TRBD2. Germline lookup yields CDR1 LGHNA and CDR2 YSLEER. Germline trimming cut 4 bases from V and 5 bases from J; bases unmatched to any gene: 8. CDR3 length: 15 amino acids. Here the CDR3 DNA reads TGCGCCAGCAGCCTCAGAGCGGGAGGAGGGGAGACCCAGTACTTC. Amino acids: CASSLRAGGGETQYF.

Turning to this clonotype: The junction departs from germline at one end; a sequencing error may be responsible. V and J are TRBV5-1 and TRBJ1-1; D may be TRBD1 (5 bases). The CDR3 consists of 15 residues. Germline V gives CDR1 SGHRS, CDR2 YFSETQ. This CDR3 reads CASSLVGGPNTGAFF. The CDR3 DNA is TGCGCCAGCAGCTTGGTTGGGGGTCCGAACACTGGAGCTTTCTTT.

There are many counts of this clonotype. The V call is TRBV7-3, the J call TRBJ2-1, with 11 bases identical to TRBD2. From germline, CDR1 is SGHTA and CDR2 FQGTGA. The ends lost 1 base at V and 7 bases at J; junction bases unmatched: 3. This CDR3 comprises 15 residues. The CDR3 DNA reads as TGTGCCAGCAGCTTAAGACTAGCGGGACGGAATGAGCAGTTCTTC. Residues: CASSLRLAGRNEQFF.

This sequence joins TRBV6-5 and TRBJ2-7, with 14 bases that match TRBD2. The J call may be faulty, since TRBJ2-5 better matches the DNA end. The CDR3 is made up of 17 amino acids. Germline CDR1 is MNHEY and CDR2 is SVGAGI. CDR3 residues: CASSHLGLAGGRGTQYF. In DNA form, the CDR3 reads TGTGCCAGCAGTCACCTAGGACTAGCGGGAGGACGTGGGACCCAGTACTTC.

As for this clonotype: Its ends do not fully match the called genes, so a read error is possible. V and J are TRBV20-1 and TRBJ2-7; 7 positions agree with TRBD2. CDR1 and CDR2 from the germline V gene are DFQATT and SNEGSKA (reference sequence). The CDR3 has 14 amino acids. The CDR3 sequence is CSARGRERAYEQYF. For the CDR3, the DNA is TGCAGTGCGAGAGGGAGGGAAAGGGCCTACGAGCAGTACTTC.

The genes are TRBV10-3 and TRBJ1-5, with D unclear. This CDR3 region has 13 residues. Trimming left V 6 bases short and J 0 bases short, with 6 bases between. Looked up from germline, CDR1 is ENHRY and CDR2 is SYGVKD. The CDR3 DNA reads as TGTGCCATCAGGGACCCTAGCAATCAGCCCCAGCATTTT. It encodes CAIRDPSNQPQHF.

This clonotype showed up just a few times. The V call is TRBV11-2, the J call TRBJ1-2; D gene uncertain. Germline CDR1 SGHAT, CDR2 FQNNGV. Trimming left V 4 bases short and J 3 bases short, with 12 bases between. This CDR3 is built from 14 residues. The CDR3 reads CASSSPVSYYGYTF. The CDR3 region has the DNA TGTGCCAGCAGCTCCCCCGTTAGCTACTATGGCTACACCTTC. The whole variable domain, remainder taken from reference TRBV11-2 and TRBJ1-2, is EAGVAQSPRYKIIEKRQSVAFWCNPISGHATLYWYQQILGQGPKLLIQFQNNGVVDDSQLPKDRFSAERLKGVDSTLKIQPAKLEDSAVYLCASSSPVSYYGYTFGSGTRLTVV.

This clonotype has a handful of counts. This sequence joins TRBV29-1 and TRBJ2-3, with D possibly matching TRBD2 (6 bases). V was trimmed by 1 base and J by 2 bases, leaving 19 bases between them. Germline values: CDR1 SQVTM, CDR2 ANQGSEA. This CDR3 has 17 amino acids. CDR3 nucleotide sequence: TGCAGCGTTGAAGGAAGGAGGGCGGTAATGACCACAGATACGCAGTATTTT. Amino acid sequence: CSVEGRRAVMTTDTQYF.

This chain joins TRBV25-1 and TRBJ2-7; D is unclear. The CDR3 contains 14 residues. CDR1 MGHDK and CDR2 SYGVNS come from the germline V gene. V lost 3 bases and J lost 2, with 11 bases in between. The CDR3 sequence: CASSDHEETYEQYF. CDR3 bases: TGTGCCAGCAGTGATCACGAGGAGACCTACGAGCAGTACTTC.

This clonotype was counted once. The CDR3 spells CASSLFSAEKLFF. CDR3 bases: TGTGCCAGCAGTCTATTTAGTGCTGAAAAACTGTTTTTT. V gene TRBV6-6 combines with J gene TRBJ1-4, with no clear D. Germline CDR1 reads MNHNY; CDR2 reads SVGAGI (reference sequence). The ends were cut back, 5 bases at V and 7 bases at J, with 11 bases in the middle. The CDR3 covers 13 residues.

This clonotype was picked up a small number of times. The V gene is TRBV6-5, the J gene TRBJ2-7, with a weak D call TRBD2 (5 bases). The CDR3 spans 13 residues. The germline V and J ends were trimmed by 8 bases and 0 bases, with 11 bases remaining between them. Per germline, CDR1 MNHEY and CDR2 SVGAGI. The CDR3 spells CASRELDSYEQYF. The DNA for the CDR3 is TGTGCCAGCCGAGAACTAGACTCCTACGAGCAGTACTTC.

V is TRBV7-6 and J is TRBJ2-3; D not resolved. Trimming took 2 bases from V and 9 from J, leaving 12 bases between them. Germline V gene lookup returns CDR1 SGHVS and CDR2 FNYEAQ. CDR3 length: 13 amino acids. This CDR3 reads CASSLSSLATQYF. Written as DNA, the CDR3 is TGTGCCAGCAGCTTATCCAGCCTGGCGACGCAGTATTTT.

The V and J genes are TRBV20-1 and TRBJ2-4; TRBD1 is a possible D gene (6 bases). The J call is uncertain, as TRBJ2-7 better fits the DNA end. CDR3 size: 13 residues. Germline CDR1 DFQATT, CDR2 SNEGSKA (reference sequence). The CDR3 region has the DNA TGCAGTGCTACCGGACAGAAAACCTACGAGCAGTACTTC. Translation gives CSATGQKTYEQYF.

The V and J genes are TRBV15 and TRBJ2-5; D remains ambiguous. Germline CDR1 LNHNV, CDR2 YYDKDF (reference sequence). The CDR3 is made up of 14 amino acids. V dropped 4 bases and J dropped 0 bases, with 9 bases sitting between them. The chain's CDR3 is CATSIERYQETQYF. The CDR3 region has the DNA TGTGCCACCAGCATAGAGAGATACCAAGAGACCCAGTACTTC.

This clonotype was detected ten times or more. The rearrangement uses TRBV29-1 and TRBJ2-1; 8 bases line up with TRBD1. This CDR3 spans 16 amino acids. From germline, CDR1 is SQVTM and CDR2 ANQGSEA. Losses at the gene ends were 3 bases for V and 0 bases for J; bases not matched to a gene: 7. CDR3 nucleotides: TGCAGCGTTGACAGGGTGGACAGGGCCTCCTACAATGAGCAGTTCTTC. This encodes CSVDRVDRASYNEQFF.

This clonotype was seen a single time. This chain uses TRBV3-1 with TRBJ1-1; possibly TRBD1 for D (6 bases). CDR1 and CDR2 from the germline V gene are LGHDT and YNNKEL (reference sequence). V lost 4 bases to trimming and J lost 1 base, with 10 bases between them. The CDR3 runs to 14 residues. The CDR3 DNA is TGTGCCAGCAGCCCTGGGACATCGAACACTGAAGCTTTCTTT. Its protein product is CASSPGTSNTEAFF.

V and J are TRBV7-2 and TRBJ2-7; tentative D call: TRBD2 (6 bases). The CDR3 consists of 15 residues. The germline V gene has CDR1 SGHTA and CDR2 FQGNSA. Trimming removed 2 bases from V and 7 bases from J, with 18 bases in between. The chain's CDR3 is CASSLFSAGAGEQYF. The CDR3 DNA follows: TGTGCCAGCAGCTTATTTTCTGCGGGCGCGGGGGAGCAGTACTTC.

This sequence joins TRBV7-2 and TRBJ1-1; D is undetermined. The CDR3 is 17 amino acids. Trimming removed 5 bases at V and 0 bases at J, with 19 bases between. The germline CDR1 and CDR2 sequences are SGHTA and FQGNSA. CDR3 sequence: CASSPTMTVGLNTEAFF. The DNA for the CDR3 is TGTGCCAGCAGCCCGACTATGACGGTGGGGTTGAACACTGAAGCTTTCTTT.

As for this clonotype: An end of the junction does not agree with germline; a read error may underlie this. This sequence joins TRBV28 and TRBJ2-1; tentatively, D is TRBD1 or TRBD2 (5 bases each). The germline CDR1 and CDR2 sequences are MDHEN and SYDVKM. The CDR3 contains 21 residues. CDR3 loop: CASSLPKHPGLQGAGIHEQFF. CDR3 coding DNA: TGTGCCAGTAGTTTACCTAAACATCCTGGATTGCAGGGCGCCGGGATCCATGAGCAGTTCTTC. Supplemented by reference TRBV28 and TRBJ2-1, the full variable domain reads DVKVTQSSRYLVKRTGEKVFLECVQDMDHENMFWYRQDPGLGLRLIYFSYDVKMKEKGDIPEGYSVSREKKERFSLILESASTNQTSMYLCASSLPKHPGLQGAGIHEQFFGPGTRLTVL.

The chain joins TRBV6-2 or TRBV6-3 to TRBJ2-5, with TRBD1 matching 10 bases. The J segment lost 5 bases and the V segment lost 6 bases, leaving 15 bases of the junction unmatched. Looked up from germline, CDR1 is MNHEY and CDR2 is SVGEGT. This CDR3 comprises 17 residues. The chain's CDR3 is CASSRSPTGTGVETQYF. Here the CDR3 DNA reads TGTGCCAGCAGCCGAAGCCCCACCGGGACAGGGGTGGAGACCCAGTACTTC.

The rearrangement joins TRBV29-1 to TRBJ1-2, with TRBD1 identical over 7 bases. The length of the CDR3 is 14 residues. The V and J ends lost 3 bases and 4 bases, in that order; junction bases with no gene match: 8. The germline V gene has CDR1 SQVTM and CDR2 ANQGSEA. The CDR3: CSVDLRGQGYGYTF. CDR3 nucleotide sequence: TGCAGCGTTGATTTGAGGGGGCAGGGCTATGGCTACACCTTC.

This sequence joins TRBV5-1 and TRBJ2-2; maybe TRBD2 (7 bases). The CDR3 covers 16 residues. The germline CDR1 and CDR2 sequences are SGHRS and YFSETQ. Trimming removed 4 bases at V and 4 bases at J, with 17 bases between. The CDR3 sequence is CASSPNSGGPTGELFF. The CDR3 nucleotides are TGCGCCAGCAGCCCAAACTCGGGGGGCCCCACCGGGGAGCTGTTTTTT.

The chain joins TRBV7-3 to TRBJ2-6; 14 nucleotides line up with TRBD2. Germline-derived CDR1 and CDR2 are SGHTA and FQGTGA. The CDR3 loop spans 21 amino acids. V lost 1 base to trimming and J lost 1 base; unmatched junction nucleotides: 9. The CDR3 spells CASSLNEQGLAGVSGANVLTF. Here the CDR3 DNA reads TGTGCCAGCAGCTTAAACGAGCAGGGACTAGCGGGAGTATCTGGGGCCAACGTCCTGACTTTC.

The chain has TRBV11-2 and TRBJ2-5; 16 bases are a match to TRBD2. CDR1 is SGHAT and CDR2 is FQNNGV in the germline V gene. Trimming removed 5 bases from V and 4 bases from J; junction bases left unmatched: 7. The CDR3 consists of 17 residues. In nucleotides, the CDR3 is TGTGCCAGCAGCCGAGGGACTAGCGGGGGGGCCCGAGAGACCCAGTACTTC. Protein sequence: CASSRGTSGGARETQYF.

This clonotype has only a few counts. The chain joins TRBV7-2 to TRBJ2-5; 7 nucleotides match TRBD2. Germline values: CDR1 SGHTA, CDR2 FQGNSA. V lost 2 bases and J lost 4; bases outside the gene matches: 13. The CDR3 contains 17 residues. CDR3 in amino acids: CASSLRTRREIGETQYF. The CDR3 region has the DNA TGTGCCAGCAGCTTACGGACCCGGCGGGAGATAGGAGAGACCCAGTACTTC.

This clonotype was seen more than once but under ten times. V usage is TRBV20-1 and J usage is TRBJ2-1; 9 positions agree with TRBD2. Germline CDR1 and CDR2: DFQATT and SNEGSKA (reference sequence). This CDR3 spans 15 amino acids. J gave up 9 bases and V 4 bases, and 13 bases lay outside the gene matches. CDR3: CSANPAAGGGGEQFF. Here the CDR3 DNA reads TGCAGTGCTAACCCAGCAGCGGGAGGCGGGGGTGAGCAGTTCTTC.

The chain joins TRBV11-2 to TRBJ2-3; 9 bases fit TRBD2. J lost 6 bases, V lost 6 bases, and 16 bases had no gene match. This CDR3 is 17 amino acids long. The germline CDR1 and CDR2 sequences are SGHAT and FQNNGV. The CDR3 DNA follows: TGTGCCAGCAGATCCAGTGGACTAGCGATAGAATGGGATACGCAGTATTTT. It specifies CASRSSGLAIEWDTQYF. Combining the CDR3 with reference TRBV11-2 and TRBJ2-3 gives the whole variable domain EAGVAQSPRYKIIEKRQSVAFWCNPISGHATLYWYQQILGQGPKLLIQFQNNGVVDDSQLPKDRFSAERLKGVDSTLKIQPAKLEDSAVYLCASRSSGLAIEWDTQYFGPGTRLTVL.

The chain is built from TRBV5-1 and TRBJ1-2, with D maybe TRBD1 (5 bases). Germline V gene lookup returns CDR1 SGHRS and CDR2 YFSETQ. The CDR3 contains 15 residues. Trimming shortened V by 4 bases and J by 3 bases, and 16 bases separated the two germline ends. Here the CDR3 DNA reads TGCGCCAGCAGCCTACGCGGCCAGGGTGACTATGGCTACACCTTC. Translating gives CASSLRGQGDYGYTF.

V gene TRBV28 combines with J gene TRBJ1-2, with TRBD1 matching 8 bases. The germline CDR1 and CDR2 sequences are MDHEN and SYDVKM. This CDR3 has 15 residues. V lost 5 bases to trimming and J lost 6 bases; unmatched junction nucleotides: 11. CDR3 sequence (DNA): TGTGCCAGCAGTGCACTTCTGGGACAGGTCGATGGCTACACCTTC. Its protein is CASSALLGQVDGYTF.